This T cell receptor beta chain was captured in a study of technical replicates of blood from several donors. Data came from immunoSEQ multiplex PCR; TCRdb stores just in-frame clones and leaves some out. This sample has 91,000 or so clones, with about 95% found just once. Germline loops: CDR1 GTSNPN, CDR2 SVGIG (reference sequence). This CDR3 is 14 amino acids long. V was pared by 3 bases and J by 5 bases, with 7 bases of the junction left unmatched. This clonotype was obtained from a human donor in good health. The material sequenced was T cells isolated from PBMCs. V is TRBV30 and J is TRBJ1-1, with TRBD1 matching 9 bases. This chain's CDR3 is CAWRTGQGGTEAFF. CDR3 DNA sequence: TGTGCCTGGAGGACGGGACAGGGAGGGACTGAAGCTTTCTTT.